This record looks at one T cell receptor (beta chain) sequence and its context. Its specificity is unknown. Here immunoSEQ multiplex PCR was the method, and the copy in TCRdb shows in-frame clones only, minus some. The table includes some 16,000 clones, roughly 85% detected once. Germline V gene lookup returns CDR1 MNHNS and CDR2 SASEGT. CDR3 length equals 15 residues. Trimming removed 5 bases from V and 5 bases from J; junction bases left unmatched: 11. These data belong to a study of T cell repertoires in ileal Crohn's disease. The study's findings and limits: Clonality above 26.8% at surgery always came with endoscopic recurrence. Compared with CD4 T cells, sorted CD8 cells carried more expanded clones.

Eligibility required adulthood, ileal or ileocolonic Crohn's disease and indicated ileocolonic resection. This chain uses TRBV6-1 with TRBJ1-2; 7 nucleotides match TRBD1. Sequencing input: ileal tissue. This TCR was sampled from an adult with Crohn's disease. Here the CDR3 reads CASSRRGDSYYGYTF. The CDR3 DNA reads as TGTGCCAGCAGTCGAAGAGGGGACAGTTATTATGGCTACACCTTC.